The 29 T cell receptor beta chains in this list originate from one sample, sequenced in a study of blood T cell repertoires in COVID-19. Data came from immunoSEQ multiplex PCR; TCRdb stores just in-frame clones and leaves some out. Here the sample spans 250,000 to 350,000 clones, 70% to 85% being singletons. Input material: peripheral blood. These receptors were obtained from a human donor with COVID-19, enrolled during active disease. The donor label of this sample is uncertain.

This chain links TRBV6-2 or TRBV6-3 with TRBJ2-7; weak D call: TRBD1 (7 bases). CDR1 and CDR2 (germline): MNHEY, SVGEGT. V lost 2 bases to trimming and J lost 4 bases, with 15 bases between them. The CDR3 loop spans 15 amino acids. The CDR3 reads CASSYGQGGGYEQYF. CDR3 coding DNA: TGTGCCAGCAGTTACGGCCAGGGGGGCGGTTACGAGCAGTACTTC.

This chain links TRBV4-3 with TRBJ1-2, with a possible D match to TRBD1 (6 bases). The CDR3 runs 16 residues. V was trimmed by 1 base and J by 0 bases, leaving 12 bases between them. The germline gives CDR1 LGHNA, CDR2 YSLEER. The CDR3 DNA follows: TGCGCCAGCAGCCAAGTTATGGACAGCCCTAACTATGGCTACACCTTC. Its translation is CASSQVMDSPNYGYTF.

J is TRBJ1-2 and V is TRBV2, with 10 bases that match TRBD1. Germline CDR1 and CDR2: SNHLY and FYNNEI. This CDR3 comprises 16 residues. After removal of 4 bases from V and 8 bases from J, the junction contained 13 bases not matched to a gene. CDR3 in DNA: TGTGCCAGCAGTGCAAGCTGGGACAGGGGCGTTAGAGGCTACACCTTC. Its translation: CASSASWDRGVRGYTF.

V gene TRBV5-4 combines with J gene TRBJ2-1; the D is unclear. The V gene lost 0 bases and the J gene lost 5 bases, with 6 bases spanning the gap. CDR1 and CDR2 (germline): SGHNT, YYREEE (reference sequence). The CDR3 has 13 residues. The CDR3 region is CASSLDHNNEQFF. The DNA of the CDR3 is TGTGCCAGCAGCTTGGATCACAACAATGAGCAGTTCTTC.

The chain uses TRBV9 and TRBJ1-3; D uncertain. The CDR3 consists of 14 residues. In germline, CDR1 is SGDLS, CDR2 YYNGEE. V was clipped by 7 bases and J by 0 bases, with 11 bases between them. The CDR3 DNA reads as TGTGCCAGCGGAGACACTAGCTCTGGAAACACCATATATTTT. Its protein is CASGDTSSGNTIYF.

For the CDR3, the DNA is TGTGCCAGCAGTGACGGGGACTCCCGGTTGAAGGCTTTCTTT. This gives the protein CASSDGDSRLKAFF. J is TRBJ1-1 and V is TRBV6-2 or TRBV6-3, with a possible D match to TRBD1 (5 bases). CDR3 size: 14 residues. Germline loops: CDR1 MNHEY, CDR2 SVGEGT. The germline V and J ends were trimmed by 5 bases and 11 bases, with 21 bases remaining between them.

This clone has more than one count but fewer than ten. The chain uses TRBV7-2 and TRBJ2-2, with 9 bases fitting TRBD1. V was pared by 5 bases and J by 4 bases, with 8 bases of the junction left unmatched. This CDR3 has 16 residues. The V gene's germline CDR1 is SGHTA and CDR2 FQGNSA. The DNA of the CDR3 is TGTGCCAGCAGCGTCTCCGGGACAGGGATCACCGGGGAGCTGTTTTTT. Protein product: CASSVSGTGITGELFF.

V is TRBV7-9 and J is TRBJ2-1; 7 nucleotides agree with TRBD2. V was clipped by 0 bases and J by 7 bases; unmatched bases: 12. This CDR3 has 17 amino acids. Per the germline V gene, CDR1 is SEHNR and CDR2 is FQNEAQ (reference sequence). CDR3 DNA: TGTGCCAGCAGCTTAGCCCCCCTAAGCGGGATTGGAAATGAGCAGTTCTTC. As protein: CASSLAPLSGIGNEQFF.

The chain couples TRBV15 to TRBJ1-6; a possible D gene is TRBD1 (6 bases). This CDR3 spans 17 amino acids. Germline loops: CDR1 LNHNV, CDR2 YYDKDF (reference sequence). The ends were cut back, 2 bases at V and 7 bases at J, with 18 bases in the middle. The CDR3 spells CATSRPPPGGENSPLHF. The DNA of the CDR3 is TGTGCCACCAGCAGACCTCCCCCTGGGGGCGAGAATTCACCCCTCCACTTT. The variable domain in full, with the rest retrieved from reference TRBV15 and TRBJ1-6, is DAMVIQNPRYQVTQFGKPVTLSCSQTLNHNVMYWYQQKSSQAPKLLFHYYDKDFNNEADTPDNFQSRRPNTSFCFLDIRSPGLGDTAMYLCATSRPPPGGENSPLHFGNGTRLTVT.

This clone was counted a few times. In nucleotides, the CDR3 is TGTGCCAGCTCACCACGGGGGTCCGGCGGGATAAACACCGGGGAGCTGTTTTTT. It specifies CASSPRGSGGINTGELFF. The chain is built from TRBV18 and TRBJ2-2; a weak D match, TRBD2 (6 bases). There are 18 residues in the CDR3. In germline, CDR1 is KGHSH, CDR2 LQKENI. V was trimmed by 1 base and J by 2 bases, leaving 17 bases between them.

The chain employs TRBV9 and TRBJ1-2; 8 bases are shared with TRBD1. The CDR3 extends over 16 amino acids. Trimming took 4 bases from V and 3 from J; bases not matched to a gene: 11. Germline CDR1 reads SGDLS; CDR2 reads YYNGEE. DNA of the CDR3: TGTGCCAGCAGCCCAACTCCGGACAGGGACCACTATGGCTACACCTTC. It codes for CASSPTPDRDHYGYTF.

This chain links TRBV5-1 with TRBJ1-1, with a weak D call TRBD1 (5 bases). The germline gives CDR1 SGHRS, CDR2 YFSETQ. The V and J ends lost 1 base and 1 base respectively, with 8 bases between them. CDR3 length: 14 residues. In DNA form, the CDR3 reads TGCGCCAGCAGCTTGTTAGACAGGAACACTGAAGCTTTCTTT. This gives the protein CASSLLDRNTEAFF.

About this clone: Other nucleotide sequences in the sample specify the same CDR3. The CDR3 reads CASSQDLNSPLHF. CDR3 DNA sequence: TGTGCCAGCAGCCAAGATCTTAATTCACCCCTCCACTTT. The V call is TRBV3-1 (or the pseudogene TRBV3-2), the J call TRBJ1-6; unclear D gene. Germline CDR1 LGHDT, CDR2 YNNKEL (reference sequence). Trimming shortened V by 0 bases and J by 6 bases, and 3 bases separated the two germline ends. This CDR3 has 13 residues.

This chain links TRBV3-1 (or the pseudogene TRBV3-2) with TRBJ2-1, with TRBD2 matching over 14 bases. Germline V gives CDR1 LGHDT, CDR2 YNNKEL (reference sequence). The CDR3 has 17 amino acids. J was trimmed by 5 bases and V by 2 bases; bases with no gene match: 5. CDR3 nucleotide sequence: TGTGCCAGCAGCCAAAGCTCGACTAGCGGGAGGGACAATGAGCAGTTCTTC. This gives the protein CASSQSSTSGRDNEQFF.

The rearrangement uses TRBV28 and TRBJ2-1, with TRBD2 matching over 11 bases. The CDR3 contains 15 residues. Trimming removed 2 bases from V and 9 bases from J; junction bases left unmatched: 6. Germline V CDR1 and CDR2: MDHEN, SYDVKM. The CDR3 nucleotides read TGTGCCAGCAGTTTAAATAGCGGGAGGGCCAGTGAGCAGTTCTTC. Translated: CASSLNSGRASEQFF.

This clone was seen more than once but under ten times. The V and J genes are TRBV28 and TRBJ1-4, with D unclear. The CDR3 has 13 residues. Trimming took off 6 bases at V and 11 bases at J, with 16 bases between the two ends. Germline CDR1 MDHEN, CDR2 SYDVKM. CDR3 coding DNA: TGTGCCAGCAGAGAGACTTCCGATTTGAAACTGTTTTTT. It translates to CASRETSDLKLFF.

This chain connects TRBV4-1 to TRBJ2-3; TRBD2 aligns across 10 bases. The length of the CDR3 is 18 residues. Trimming cost V 1 base and J 4 bases; bases outside gene matches: 11. Looked up from germline, CDR1 is MGHRA and CDR2 is YSYEKL. The CDR3 coding sequence is TGCGCCAGCAGCCAAGCTGTAGCGGGAGGATCTAGCCCAGATACGCAGTATTTT. Its translation is CASSQAVAGGSSPDTQYF.

The chain is built from TRBV11-2 and TRBJ2-7; D might be TRBD2 (6 bases). Germline V CDR1 and CDR2: SGHAT, FQNNGV. CDR3 size: 14 residues. V was clipped by 3 bases and J by 3 bases, with 12 bases between them. The CDR3 sequence is CASSFGGSFYEQYF. The CDR3 bases are TGTGCCAGCAGCTTCGGGGGATCCTTCTACGAGCAGTACTTC.

This chain links TRBV20-1 with TRBJ1-5; D gene uncertain. The CDR3 consists of 15 residues. Trimming cost V 3 bases and J 7 bases, with 19 bases left between them. The germline CDR1 and CDR2 sequences are DFQATT and SNEGSKA (reference sequence). CDR3 coding DNA: TGCAGTGCTAGTCTGGCTTCCGGAAGGAGCCAGCCCCAGCATTTT. Residues: CSASLASGRSQPQHF.

The rearrangement joins TRBV5-1 to TRBJ2-7, with TRBD2 matching 7 bases. This CDR3 has 16 amino acids. CDR1 is SGHRS and CDR2 is YFSETQ in the germline V gene. V trimming: 0 bases; J trimming: 3 bases; junction bases outside the gene matches: 9. The CDR3 sequence is CASSLVREAPLYEQYF. Here the CDR3 DNA reads TGCGCCAGCAGCTTGGTCCGGGAGGCCCCCCTCTACGAGCAGTACTTC.

The chain has TRBV2 and TRBJ2-5; TRBD2 might be the D (6 bases). Germline V CDR1 and CDR2: SNHLY, FYNNEI. This CDR3 is built from 11 residues. Trimming pared 10 bases from V and 4 bases from J, leaving 10 bases between. The CDR3 is CATLGGETQYF. The CDR3 bases are TGTGCCACCTTGGGAGGAGAGACCCAGTACTTC.

The chain carries TRBV12-5 and TRBJ1-2; D may be TRBD1 (5 bases). This CDR3 is built from 13 residues. V gave up 7 bases and J gave up 2 bases, with 11 bases separating them. CDR1 is LGHNT, CDR2 FRNRAP, per germline. The CDR3 reads CASAISGNYGYTF. The CDR3 nucleotides read TGTGCTAGTGCTATATCAGGGAACTATGGCTACACCTTC.

This clone was seen once. The chain joins TRBV2 to TRBJ2-3, with 7 bases identical to TRBD2. The CDR3 sequence is 14 residues long. With V trimmed by 3 bases and J by 4 bases, 4 bases remained unmatched. Germline lookup yields CDR1 SNHLY and CDR2 FYNNEI. The CDR3 is CASSEGRGPDTQYF. The CDR3 DNA is TGTGCCAGCAGTGAGGGGAGGGGCCCAGATACGCAGTATTTT. Full variable domain (rest looked up from reference TRBV2 and TRBJ2-3): EPEVTQTPSHQVTQMGQEVILRCVPISNHLYFYWYRQILGQKVEFLVSFYNNEISEKSEIFDDQFSVERPDGSNFTLKIRSTKLEDSAMYFCASSEGRGPDTQYFGPGTRLTVL.

V is TRBV21-1 and J is TRBJ1-1. TRBV21-1 is designated a pseudogene. The length of the CDR3 is 17 residues. The CDR3 sequence: CASSKVARRIKNTEAFF. In DNA form, the CDR3 reads TGTGCCAGCAGCAAAGTGGCCCGGAGAATTAAGAACACTGAAGCTTTCTTT.

The count of this clone is one. The chain joins TRBV29-1 to TRBJ2-5; 11 bases agree with TRBD1. In germline, CDR1 is SQVTM, CDR2 ANQGSEA. The CDR3 totals 14 residues. Germline trimming cut 7 bases from V and 5 bases from J; bases unmatched to any gene: 9. The CDR3 DNA sequence: TGCAGCGCCTCCCACCGGGACAGGGGGGAGACCCAGTACTTC. Amino acid sequence: CSASHRDRGETQYF.

This clone was counted once. The chain employs TRBV3-1 (or the pseudogene TRBV3-2) and TRBJ2-7; D is perhaps TRBD2 (5 bases). Germline V gene data show CDR1 as LGHDT and CDR2 as YNNKEL (reference sequence). V was trimmed by 2 bases and J by 7 bases, leaving 15 bases between them. This CDR3 spans 14 amino acids. The CDR3 is CASSQTGTLGEQYF. Written as DNA, the CDR3 is TGTGCCAGCAGCCAAACGGGAACCCTGGGGGAGCAGTACTTC.

This chain joins TRBV7-2 and TRBJ2-2; TRBD1 agrees at 9 bases. Losses at the gene ends were 6 bases for V and 1 base for J; bases not matched to a gene: 6. From germline, CDR1 is SGHTA and CDR2 FQGNSA. The CDR3 spans 16 residues. The CDR3 spells CASSFGTGRNTGELFF. The CDR3 coding sequence is TGTGCCAGCAGTTTTGGGACAGGGAGGAACACCGGGGAGCTGTTTTTT.

As concerns this clone: No DNA is shown, since the ends of the CDR3 on it are uncertain; the CDR3 is the one TCRdb lists. V is TRBV27 and J is TRBJ2-1; no DNA check was done on the table's D call, TRBD2. The CDR3 comprises 16 residues, both ends counted. Looked up from germline, CDR1 is MNHEY and CDR2 is SMNVEV (reference sequence). The CDR3 sequence: CASSSSKGLADNEQFF.

In its sample, this clone was seen once. This chain connects TRBV2 to TRBJ1-5, with D unclear. The germline gives CDR1 SNHLY, CDR2 FYNNEI. This CDR3 has 13 amino acids. Trimming cost V 8 bases and J 6 bases, with 14 bases left between them. For the CDR3, the DNA is TGTGCCAGCGAACAGTCCATGGGTCAGCCCCAGCATTTT. It codes for CASEQSMGQPQHF.